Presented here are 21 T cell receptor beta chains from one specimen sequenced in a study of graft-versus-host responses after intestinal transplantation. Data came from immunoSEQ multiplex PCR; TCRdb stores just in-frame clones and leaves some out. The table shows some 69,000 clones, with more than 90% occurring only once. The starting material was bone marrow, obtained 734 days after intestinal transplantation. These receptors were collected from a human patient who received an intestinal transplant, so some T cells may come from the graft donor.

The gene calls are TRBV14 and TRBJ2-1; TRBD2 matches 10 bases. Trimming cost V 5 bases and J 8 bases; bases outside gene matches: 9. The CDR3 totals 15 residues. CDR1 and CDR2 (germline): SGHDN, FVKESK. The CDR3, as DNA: TGTGCCAGCAGCTTAAGCGGGAGGGCCGTTGATGAGCAGTTCTTC. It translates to CASSLSGRAVDEQFF.

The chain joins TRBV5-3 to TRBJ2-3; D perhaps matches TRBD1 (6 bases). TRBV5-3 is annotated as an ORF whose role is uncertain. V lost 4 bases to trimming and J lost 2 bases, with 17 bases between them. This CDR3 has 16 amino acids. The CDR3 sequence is CARSHGQRYYTDTQYF. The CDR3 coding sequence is TGTGCCAGAAGCCACGGACAGCGATATTACACAGATACGCAGTATTTT.

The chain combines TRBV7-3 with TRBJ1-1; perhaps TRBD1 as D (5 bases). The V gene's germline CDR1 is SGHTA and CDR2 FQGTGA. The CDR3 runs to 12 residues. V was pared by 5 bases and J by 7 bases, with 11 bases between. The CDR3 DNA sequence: TGTGCCAGCAGCGGTAGGGGTATTGAAGCTTTCTTT. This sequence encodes CASSGRGIEAFF.

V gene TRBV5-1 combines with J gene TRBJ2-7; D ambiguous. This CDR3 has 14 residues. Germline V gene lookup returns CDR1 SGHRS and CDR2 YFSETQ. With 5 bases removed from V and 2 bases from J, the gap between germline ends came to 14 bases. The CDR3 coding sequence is TGCGCCAGCAGGGTGGCAGAAAAAACCTACGAGCAGTACTTC. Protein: CASRVAEKTYEQYF. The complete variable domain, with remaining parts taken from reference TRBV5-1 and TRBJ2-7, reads KAGVTQTPRYLIKTRGQQVTLSCSPISGHRSVSWYQQTPGQGLQFLFEYFSETQRNKGNFPGRFSGRQFSNSRSEMNVSTLELGDSALYLCASRVAEKTYEQYFGPGTRLTVT.

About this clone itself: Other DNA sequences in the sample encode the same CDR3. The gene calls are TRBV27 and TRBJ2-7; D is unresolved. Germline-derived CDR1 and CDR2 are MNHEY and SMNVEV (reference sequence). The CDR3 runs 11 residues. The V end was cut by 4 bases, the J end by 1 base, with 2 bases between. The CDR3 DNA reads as TGTGCCAGCAGTTCATCCTACGAGCAGTACTTC. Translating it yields CASSSSYEQYF.

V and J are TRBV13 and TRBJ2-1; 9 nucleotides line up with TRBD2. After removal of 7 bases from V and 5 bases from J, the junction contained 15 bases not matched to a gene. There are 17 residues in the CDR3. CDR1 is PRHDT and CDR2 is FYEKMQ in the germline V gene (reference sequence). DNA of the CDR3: TGTGCCAGCACCTTTAGGGTGGAAGGGACTAGCAACAATGAGCAGTTCTTC. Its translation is CASTFRVEGTSNNEQFF.

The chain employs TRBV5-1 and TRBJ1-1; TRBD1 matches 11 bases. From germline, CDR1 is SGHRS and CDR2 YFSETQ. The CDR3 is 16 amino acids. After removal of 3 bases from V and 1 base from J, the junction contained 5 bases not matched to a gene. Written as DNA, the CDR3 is TGCGCCAGCAGCTCAGGACAGGGGGCGGGGAACACTGAAGCTTTCTTT. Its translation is CASSSGQGAGNTEAFF.

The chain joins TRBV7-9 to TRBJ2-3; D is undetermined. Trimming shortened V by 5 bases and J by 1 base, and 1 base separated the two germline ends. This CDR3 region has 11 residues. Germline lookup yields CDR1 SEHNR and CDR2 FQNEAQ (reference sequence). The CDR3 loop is CASSRTDTQYF. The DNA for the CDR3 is TGTGCCAGCAGCCGCACAGATACGCAGTATTTT.

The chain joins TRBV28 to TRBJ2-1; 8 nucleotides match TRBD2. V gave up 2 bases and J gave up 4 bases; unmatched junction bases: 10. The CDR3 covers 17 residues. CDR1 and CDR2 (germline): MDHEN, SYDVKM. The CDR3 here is CASSLPVREAEYNEQFF. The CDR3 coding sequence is TGTGCCAGCAGTTTACCGGTGCGGGAGGCAGAATACAATGAGCAGTTCTTC. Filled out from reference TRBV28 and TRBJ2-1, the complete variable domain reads DVKVTQSSRYLVKRTGEKVFLECVQDMDHENMFWYRQDPGLGLRLIYFSYDVKMKEKGDIPEGYSVSREKKERFSLILESASTNQTSMYLCASSLPVREAEYNEQFFGPGTRLTVL.

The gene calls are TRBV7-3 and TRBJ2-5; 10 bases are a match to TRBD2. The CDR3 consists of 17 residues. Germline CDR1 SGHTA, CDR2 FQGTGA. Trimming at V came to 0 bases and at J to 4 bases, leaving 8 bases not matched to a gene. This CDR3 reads CASSLTGTSVKGETQYF. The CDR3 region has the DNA TGTGCCAGCAGCTTAACCGGGACTAGCGTTAAAGGAGAGACCCAGTACTTC.

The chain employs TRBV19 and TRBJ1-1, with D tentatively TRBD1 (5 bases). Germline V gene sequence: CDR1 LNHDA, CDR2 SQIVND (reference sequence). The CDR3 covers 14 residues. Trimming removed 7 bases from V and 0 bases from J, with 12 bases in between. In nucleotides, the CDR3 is TGTGCCAGTAAGGGCGGACACTTGAACACTGAAGCTTTCTTT. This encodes CASKGGHLNTEAFF.

CDR3 DNA sequence: TGTGCCAGCAGCTCTGAGGGGGAGCTGGCTACACCCCTCCACTTT. It translates to CASSSEGELATPLHF. The chain has TRBV7-3 and TRBJ1-6, with a tentative D call TRBD1 (6 bases). The CDR3 covers 15 residues. Germline CDR1 is SGHTA and CDR2 is FQGTGA. The germline V and J ends were trimmed by 4 bases and 11 bases, with 18 bases remaining between them. The full variable domain, rest sourced from reference TRBV7-3 and TRBJ1-6, is GAGVSQTPSNKVTEKGKYVELRCDPISGHTALYWYRQSLGQGPEFLIYFQGTGAADDSGLPNDRFFAVRPEGSVSTLKIQRTERGDSAVYLCASSSEGELATPLHFGNGTRLTVT.

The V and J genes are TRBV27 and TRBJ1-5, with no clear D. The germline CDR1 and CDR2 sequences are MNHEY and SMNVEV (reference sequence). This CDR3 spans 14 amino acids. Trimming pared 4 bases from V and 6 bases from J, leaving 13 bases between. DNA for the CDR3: TGTGCCAGCAGTTCGACATCCTTCTCTCAGCCCCAGCATTTT. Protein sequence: CASSSTSFSQPQHF.

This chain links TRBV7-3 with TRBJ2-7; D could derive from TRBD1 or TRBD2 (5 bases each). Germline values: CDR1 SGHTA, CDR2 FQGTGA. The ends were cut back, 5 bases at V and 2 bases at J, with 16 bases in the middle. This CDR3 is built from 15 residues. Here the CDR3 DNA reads TGTGCCAGCAGCCCCTCCCCGGGGCCTACCTACGAGCAGTACTTC. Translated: CASSPSPGPTYEQYF.

The CDR3, as DNA: TGTGCCAGCTCACCAGCAGGGGACTATGGCTACACCTTC. Protein: CASSPAGDYGYTF. The chain uses TRBV18 and TRBJ1-2, with D perhaps TRBD1 (6 bases). In germline, CDR1 is KGHSH, CDR2 LQKENI. The V gene lost 2 bases and the J gene lost 3 bases, with 7 bases spanning the gap. This CDR3 spans 13 amino acids.

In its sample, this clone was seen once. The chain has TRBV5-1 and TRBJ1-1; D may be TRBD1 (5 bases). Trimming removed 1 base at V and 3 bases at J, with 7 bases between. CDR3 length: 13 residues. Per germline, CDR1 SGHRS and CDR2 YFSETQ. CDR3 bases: TGCGCCAGCAGCTTGACAGGAGACACTGAAGCTTTCTTT. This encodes CASSLTGDTEAFF. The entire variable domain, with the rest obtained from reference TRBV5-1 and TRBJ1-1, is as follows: KAGVTQTPRYLIKTRGQQVTLSCSPISGHRSVSWYQQTPGQGLQFLFEYFSETQRNKGNFPGRFSGRQFSNSRSEMNVSTLELGDSALYLCASSLTGDTEAFFGQGTRLTVV.

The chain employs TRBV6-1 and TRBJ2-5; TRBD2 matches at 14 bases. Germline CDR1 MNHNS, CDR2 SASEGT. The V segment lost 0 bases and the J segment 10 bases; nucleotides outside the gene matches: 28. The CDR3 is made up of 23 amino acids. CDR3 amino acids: CASSEAGTGGLAGGPTLLGVQYF. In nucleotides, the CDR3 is TGTGCCAGCAGTGAAGCTGGGACAGGAGGACTAGCGGGGGGACCAACCCTTCTTGGGGTCCAGTACTTC.

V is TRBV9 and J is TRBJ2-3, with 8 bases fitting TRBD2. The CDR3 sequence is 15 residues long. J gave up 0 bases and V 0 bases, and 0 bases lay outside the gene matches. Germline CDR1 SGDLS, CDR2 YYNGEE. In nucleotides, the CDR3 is TGTGCCAGCAGCGTAGCGGGGGGGAGCACAGATACGCAGTATTTT. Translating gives CASSVAGGSTDTQYF.

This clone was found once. This CDR3 reads CAISEVTGRSGANVLTF. In nucleotides, the CDR3 is TGTGCCATCAGTGAAGTGACAGGGAGATCTGGGGCCAACGTCCTGACTTTC. This chain uses TRBV10-3 with TRBJ2-6; 7 nucleotides match TRBD1. Germline CDR1 is ENHRY and CDR2 is SYGVKD. The CDR3 extends over 17 amino acids. The ends lost 3 bases at V and 1 base at J; junction bases unmatched: 6.

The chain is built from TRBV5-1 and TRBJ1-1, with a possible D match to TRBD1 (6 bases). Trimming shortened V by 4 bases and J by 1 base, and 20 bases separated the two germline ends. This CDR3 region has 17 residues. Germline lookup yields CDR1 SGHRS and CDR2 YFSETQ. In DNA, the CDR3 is TGCGCCAGCAGCCCCCCTAGGGGTTACAGGGAGAACACTGAAGCTTTCTTT. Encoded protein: CASSPPRGYRENTEAFF.

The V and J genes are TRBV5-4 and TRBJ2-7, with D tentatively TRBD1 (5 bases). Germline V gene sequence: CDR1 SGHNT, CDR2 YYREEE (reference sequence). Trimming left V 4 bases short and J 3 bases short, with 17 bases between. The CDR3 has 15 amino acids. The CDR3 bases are TGTGCCAGCAGCCAGGAAAGGGGTCGAAACTACGAGCAGTACTTC. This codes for CASSQERGRNYEQYF. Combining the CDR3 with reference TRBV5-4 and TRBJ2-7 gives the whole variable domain ETGVTQSPTHLIKTRGQQVTLRCSSQSGHNTVSWYQQALGQGPQFIFQYYREEENGRGNFPPRFSGLQFPNYSSELNVNALELDDSALYLCASSQERGRNYEQYFGPGTRLTVT.